Presented here are 14 T cell receptor beta chains from one specimen sequenced in a study of CD8+ T cells in alopecia areata. In each case, RNA was isolated and then reverse transcribed into cDNA as the sequencing template. Produced via immunoSEQ multiplex PCR; TCRdb's table is partial and in-frame only. The table lists a few hundred thousand clones, around 50% of them singletons. Material: CD8+ T cells sorted from blood. These receptors originate from a human donor in good health.

The chain combines TRBV7-9 with TRBJ2-2; no clear D. V lost 5 bases and J 1 base, leaving 14 bases between the germline ends. The CDR3 loop spans 16 amino acids. Germline CDR1 and CDR2: SEHNR and FQNEAQ (reference sequence). This CDR3 is CASSAQKRENTGELFF. CDR3 in DNA: TGTGCCAGCAGCGCCCAGAAAAGGGAGAACACCGGGGAGCTGTTTTTT.

The J gene is TRBJ1-2, the V gene TRBV4-1, with 8 bases matching TRBD1. In germline, CDR1 is MGHRA, CDR2 YSYEKL. V gave up 4 bases and J gave up 5 bases; unmatched junction bases: 12. The CDR3 has 16 residues. The CDR3 loop is CASSPPQGAWGYGYTF. DNA for the CDR3: TGCGCCAGCAGCCCCCCGCAGGGGGCCTGGGGTTATGGCTACACCTTC.

On this clone: Other DNA sequences in the same sample also yield this CDR3. The chain couples TRBV6-5 to TRBJ1-5; D gene unclear. This CDR3 contains 14 residues. CDR1 and CDR2 from the germline V gene are MNHEY and SVGAGI. V lost 2 bases, J lost 1 base, and 6 bases lay in between. The CDR3 sequence is CASSYGGSNQPQHF. CDR3 coding DNA: TGTGCCAGCAGTTACGGCGGGAGCAATCAGCCCCAGCATTTT.

This clone was seen a few times. The chain links TRBV6-5 to TRBJ2-7; D gene uncertain. The CDR3 length is 12 residues. Germline lookup yields CDR1 MNHEY and CDR2 SVGAGI. Trimming removed 4 bases from V and 5 bases from J, with 9 bases in between. The chain's CDR3 is CASSSGADEQYF. Here the CDR3 DNA reads TGTGCCAGCAGTTCGGGCGCGGACGAGCAGTACTTC.

V gene TRBV13 combines with J gene TRBJ1-4; weak D call: TRBD1 (5 bases). The CDR3 contains 12 residues. Germline V CDR1 and CDR2: PRHDT, FYEKMQ (reference sequence). Trimming pared 3 bases from V and 8 bases from J, leaving 7 bases between. In nucleotides, the CDR3 is TGTGCCAGCAGCTTCGGGGGGGAAAAACTGTTTTTT. This gives the protein CASSFGGEKLFF.

The chain is built from TRBV4-1 and TRBJ1-2; no clear D gene. The CDR3 sequence is 15 residues long. Trimming shortened V by 1 base and J by 1 base, and 10 bases separated the two germline ends. Germline CDR1 is MGHRA and CDR2 is YSYEKL. The CDR3 DNA follows: TGCGCCAGCAGCCAAGCTGTGGCAGTTAACTATGGCTACACCTTC. Encoded protein: CASSQAVAVNYGYTF.

J is TRBJ2-7 and V is TRBV29-1; TRBD1 matches 8 bases. V was pared by 6 bases and J by 2 bases, with 6 bases of the junction left unmatched. The CDR3 spans 13 residues. Germline assignment: CDR1 SQVTM and CDR2 ANQGSEA. This CDR3 is CSVEQGGTYEQYF. CDR3 DNA sequence: TGCAGCGTGGAACAGGGGGGCACCTACGAGCAGTACTTC.

In its sample, this clone was seen a few times. CDR3 residues: CSVEDLRENSYNEQFF. Written as DNA, the CDR3 is TGCAGCGTTGAAGATCTAAGGGAAAACTCCTACAATGAGCAGTTCTTC. The J gene is TRBJ2-1, the V gene TRBV29-1, with D unresolved. The CDR3 is made up of 16 amino acids. Trimming removed 0 bases at V and 0 bases at J, with 12 bases between. Germline assignment: CDR1 SQVTM and CDR2 ANQGSEA.

The chain combines TRBV13 with TRBJ2-2, with a possible D match to TRBD2 (6 bases). Germline CDR1 reads PRHDT; CDR2 reads FYEKMQ (reference sequence). V shed 5 bases and J shed 5 bases, with 18 bases lying between them. This CDR3 is built from 16 residues. This chain's CDR3 is CASSRDSEWVTGELFF. CDR3 bases: TGTGCCAGCAGCCGGGACTCCGAATGGGTAACCGGGGAGCTGTTTTTT.

This chain links TRBV29-1 with TRBJ2-2; 8 nucleotides align to TRBD2. Germline V CDR1 and CDR2: SQVTM, ANQGSEA. V dropped 6 bases and J dropped 1; count of bases not matched to a gene: 7. The CDR3 loop spans 15 amino acids. CDR3 in DNA: TGCAGCGTCGCCGCCAGCGGGGGGAACACCGGGGAGCTGTTTTTT. This sequence encodes CSVAASGGNTGELFF.

V is TRBV11-2 and J is TRBJ1-1, with unresolved D. This CDR3 has 12 residues. Between the trimmed V and J ends, which lost 3 bases and 4 bases, there was a span of 6 bases. Germline V CDR1 and CDR2: SGHAT, FQNNGV. CDR3 coding DNA: TGTGCCAGCAGCTTGGTGGGCACTGAAGCTTTCTTT. Translation: CASSLVGTEAFF.

The chain links TRBV5-6 to TRBJ1-4; D may be TRBD1 (6 bases). The V end was cut by 4 bases, the J end by 4 bases, with 20 bases between. The CDR3 length is 17 residues. Germline CDR1 and CDR2: SGHDT and YYEEEE. The CDR3 region is CASSPDPRQDYNEKLFF. The CDR3 coding sequence is TGTGCCAGCAGCCCGGACCCGAGACAGGATTATAATGAAAAACTGTTTTTT.

The J gene is TRBJ2-7, the V gene TRBV2, with 9 bases lining up with TRBD1. Germline V gene lookup returns CDR1 SNHLY and CDR2 FYNNEI. Trimming removed 6 bases from V and 6 bases from J; junction bases left unmatched: 6. CDR3 length equals 13 residues. CDR3 protein: CASRDTGGGEQYF. In DNA form, the CDR3 reads TGTGCCAGCAGAGATACAGGGGGCGGCGAGCAGTACTTC.

This clone was seen ten or more times. The V and J genes are TRBV6-6 and TRBJ1-1, with 11 bases lining up with TRBD1. Germline CDR1 MNHNY, CDR2 SVGAGI (reference sequence). The CDR3 runs to 14 residues. V was clipped by 0 bases and J by 8 bases; unmatched bases: 2. The CDR3 nucleotides are TGTGCCAGCAGTTACTCCCGGACAGGGGGCGAAGCTTTCTTT. Amino acid sequence: CASSYSRTGGEAFF.